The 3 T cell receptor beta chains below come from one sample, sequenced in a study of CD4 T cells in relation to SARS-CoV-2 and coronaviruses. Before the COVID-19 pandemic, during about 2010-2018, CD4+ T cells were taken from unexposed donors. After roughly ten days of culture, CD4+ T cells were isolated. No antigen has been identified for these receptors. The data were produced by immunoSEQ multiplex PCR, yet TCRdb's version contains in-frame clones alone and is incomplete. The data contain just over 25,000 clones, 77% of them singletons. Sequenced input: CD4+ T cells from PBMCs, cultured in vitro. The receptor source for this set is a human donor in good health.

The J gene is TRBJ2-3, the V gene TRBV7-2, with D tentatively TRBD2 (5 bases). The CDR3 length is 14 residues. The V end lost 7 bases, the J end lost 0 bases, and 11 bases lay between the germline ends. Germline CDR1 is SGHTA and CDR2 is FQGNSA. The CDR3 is CASKSGYSTDTQYF. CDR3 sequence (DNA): TGTGCCAGCAAATCGGGATATAGCACAGATACGCAGTATTTT.

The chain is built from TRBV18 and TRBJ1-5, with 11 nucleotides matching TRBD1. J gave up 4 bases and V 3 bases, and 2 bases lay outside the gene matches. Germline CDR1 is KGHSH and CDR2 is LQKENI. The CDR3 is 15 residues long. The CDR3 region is CASSPGTGGNQPQHF. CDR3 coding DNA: TGTGCCAGCTCACCCGGGACAGGGGGTAATCAGCCCCAGCATTTT.

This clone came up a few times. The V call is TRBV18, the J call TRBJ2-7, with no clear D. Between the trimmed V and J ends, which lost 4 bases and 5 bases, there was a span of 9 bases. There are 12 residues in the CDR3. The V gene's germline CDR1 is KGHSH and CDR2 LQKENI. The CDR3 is CASSRPQHEQYF. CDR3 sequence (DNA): TGTGCCAGCTCACGTCCCCAGCACGAGCAGTACTTC.